The clone carrying this TCR beta chain was observed at least ten times. This sample is drawn from a study of T-cell reconstitution after alpha-beta-depleted transplantation in children. Library preparation (for TCRbeta) was performed with unique molecular identifiers. TCRdb re-called the PCR reads with MiXCR, one entry per CDR3 protein. Found here are about 230,000 distinct CDR3 sequences, approximately 9.7% of them singletons; the top ten hold approximately 5.4%. Germline lookup yields CDR1 SNHLY and CDR2 FYNNEI. Trimming took off 7 bases at V and 2 bases at J, with 16 bases between the two ends. The CDR3 covers 15 residues.

The sequence derives from a human donor who donated a stem cell graft to a child with SCID. The rearrangement uses TRBV2 and TRBJ2-3; maybe TRBD2 (5 bases). Source: PBMCs from the stem cell graft donor, taken from the stem cell graft. In nucleotides, the CDR3 is TGTGCCAGCACCCAAAGAGAGACTACCACAGATACGCAGTATTTT. Its translation: CASTQRETTTDTQYF. Complete variable domain (other parts from reference TRBV2 and TRBJ2-3): EPEVTQTPSHQVTQMGQEVILRCVPISNHLYFYWYRQILGQKVEFLVSFYNNEISEKSEIFDDQFSVERPDGSNFTLKIRSTKLEDSAMYFCASTQRETTTDTQYFGPGTRLTVL.